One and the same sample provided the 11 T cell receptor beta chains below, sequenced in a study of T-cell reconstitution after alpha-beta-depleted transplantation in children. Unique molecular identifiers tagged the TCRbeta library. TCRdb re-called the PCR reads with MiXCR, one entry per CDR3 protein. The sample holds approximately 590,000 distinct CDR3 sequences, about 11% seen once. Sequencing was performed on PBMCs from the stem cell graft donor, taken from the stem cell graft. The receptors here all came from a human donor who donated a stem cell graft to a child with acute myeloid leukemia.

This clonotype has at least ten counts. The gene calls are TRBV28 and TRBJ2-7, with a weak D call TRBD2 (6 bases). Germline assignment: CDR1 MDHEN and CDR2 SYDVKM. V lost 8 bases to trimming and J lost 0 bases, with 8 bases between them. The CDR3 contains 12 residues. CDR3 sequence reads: CASYGSSYEQYF. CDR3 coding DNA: TGTGCCAGCTACGGGAGCTCCTACGAGCAGTACTTC. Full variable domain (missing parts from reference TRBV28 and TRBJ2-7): DVKVTQSSRYLVKRTGEKVFLECVQDMDHENMFWYRQDPGLGLRLIYFSYDVKMKEKGDIPEGYSVSREKKERFSLILESASTNQTSMYLCASYGSSYEQYFGPGTRLTVT.

This CDR3 is CASSLGREGGRSEKLFF. In DNA form, the CDR3 reads TGCGCCAGCAGCTTGGGGCGAGAAGGTGGTCGGTCGGAAAAACTGTTTTTT. V usage is TRBV5-1 and J usage is TRBJ1-4; D is undetermined. The V end was cut by 0 bases, the J end by 8 bases, with 20 bases between. Germline CDR1 is SGHRS and CDR2 is YFSETQ. The CDR3 extends over 17 amino acids. Filled out from reference TRBV5-1 and TRBJ1-4, the complete variable domain reads KAGVTQTPRYLIKTRGQQVTLSCSPISGHRSVSWYQQTPGQGLQFLFEYFSETQRNKGNFPGRFSGRQFSNSRSEMNVSTLELGDSALYLCASSLGREGGRSEKLFFGSGTQLSVL.

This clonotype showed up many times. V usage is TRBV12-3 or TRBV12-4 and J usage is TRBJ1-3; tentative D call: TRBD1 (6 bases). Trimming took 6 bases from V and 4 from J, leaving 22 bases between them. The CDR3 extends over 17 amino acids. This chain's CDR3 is CASSPPRRGASGNTIYF. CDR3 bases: TGTGCCAGCAGCCCACCCCGGCGGGGGGCGTCCGGAAACACCATATATTTT.

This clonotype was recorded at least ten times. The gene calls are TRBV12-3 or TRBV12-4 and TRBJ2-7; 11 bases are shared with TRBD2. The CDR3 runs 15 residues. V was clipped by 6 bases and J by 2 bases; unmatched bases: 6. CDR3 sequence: CASSQRTSGPYEQYF. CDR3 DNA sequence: TGTGCCAGCAGCCAGCGGACTAGCGGGCCCTACGAGCAGTACTTC.

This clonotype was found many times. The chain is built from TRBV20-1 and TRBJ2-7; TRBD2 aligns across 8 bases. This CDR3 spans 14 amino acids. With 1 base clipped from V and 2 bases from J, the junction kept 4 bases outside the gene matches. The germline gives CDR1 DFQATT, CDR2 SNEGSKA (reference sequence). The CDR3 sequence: CSARGTSGTYEQYF. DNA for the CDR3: TGCAGTGCTAGAGGAACTAGCGGAACCTACGAGCAGTACTTC.

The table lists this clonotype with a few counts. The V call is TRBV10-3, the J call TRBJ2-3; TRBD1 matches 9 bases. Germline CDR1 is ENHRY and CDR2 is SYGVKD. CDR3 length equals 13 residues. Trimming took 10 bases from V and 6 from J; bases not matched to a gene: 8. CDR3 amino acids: CATLAGTGDTQYF. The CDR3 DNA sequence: TGTGCCACCCTCGCCGGGACAGGGGATACGCAGTATTTT.

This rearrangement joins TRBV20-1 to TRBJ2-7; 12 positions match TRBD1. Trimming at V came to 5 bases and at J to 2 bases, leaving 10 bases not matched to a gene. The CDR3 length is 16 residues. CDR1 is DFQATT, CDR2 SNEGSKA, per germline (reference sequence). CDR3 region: CSADGTGGLGTYEQYF. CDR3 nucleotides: TGCAGTGCTGACGGGACAGGGGGCTTAGGAACCTACGAGCAGTACTTC.

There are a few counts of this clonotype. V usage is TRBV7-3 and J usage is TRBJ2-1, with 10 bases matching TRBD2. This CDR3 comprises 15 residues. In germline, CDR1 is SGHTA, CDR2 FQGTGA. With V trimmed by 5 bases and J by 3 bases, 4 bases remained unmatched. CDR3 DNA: TGTGCCAGCAGCCGGACTAGCGGCCTCTACAATGAGCAGTTCTTC. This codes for CASSRTSGLYNEQFF.

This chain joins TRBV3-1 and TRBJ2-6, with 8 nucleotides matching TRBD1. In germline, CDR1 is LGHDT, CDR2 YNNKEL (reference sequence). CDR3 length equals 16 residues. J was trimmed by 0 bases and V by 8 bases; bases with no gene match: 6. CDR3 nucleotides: TGTGCCAGCCACCGGGACAGGTCCTCTGGGGCCAACGTCCTGACTTTC. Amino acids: CASHRDRSSGANVLTF.

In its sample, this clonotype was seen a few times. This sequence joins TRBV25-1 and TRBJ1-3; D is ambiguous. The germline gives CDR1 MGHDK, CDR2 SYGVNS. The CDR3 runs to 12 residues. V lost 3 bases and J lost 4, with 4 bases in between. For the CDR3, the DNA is TGTGCCAGCAGTGAGAAGGGAAACACCATATATTTT. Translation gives CASSEKGNTIYF. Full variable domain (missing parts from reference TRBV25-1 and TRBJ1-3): EADIYQTPRYLVIGTGKKITLECSQTMGHDKMYWYQQDPGMELHLIHYSYGVNSTEKGDLSSESTVSRIRTEHFPLTLESARPSHTSQYLCASSEKGNTIYFGEGSWLTVV.

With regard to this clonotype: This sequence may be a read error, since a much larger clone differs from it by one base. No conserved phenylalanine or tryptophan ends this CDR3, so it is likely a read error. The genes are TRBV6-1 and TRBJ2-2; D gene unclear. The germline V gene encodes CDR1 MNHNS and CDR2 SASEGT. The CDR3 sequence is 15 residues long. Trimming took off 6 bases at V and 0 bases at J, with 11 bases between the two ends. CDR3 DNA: TGTGCCAGCAGCCAAACCTGGGCGAACACCGGGGAGCTGTTTTCT. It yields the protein CASSQTWANTGELFS.